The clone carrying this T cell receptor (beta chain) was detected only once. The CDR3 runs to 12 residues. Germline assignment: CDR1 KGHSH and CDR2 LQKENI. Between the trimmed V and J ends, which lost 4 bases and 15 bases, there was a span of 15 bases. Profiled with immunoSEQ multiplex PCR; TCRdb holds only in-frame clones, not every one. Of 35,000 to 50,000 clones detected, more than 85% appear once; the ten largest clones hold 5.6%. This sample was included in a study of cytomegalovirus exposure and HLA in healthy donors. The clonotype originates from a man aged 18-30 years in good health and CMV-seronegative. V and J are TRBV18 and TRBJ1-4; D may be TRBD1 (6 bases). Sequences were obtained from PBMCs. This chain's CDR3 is CASSRPQGILFF. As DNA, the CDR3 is TGTGCCAGCTCACGGCCCCAGGGGATTTTGTTTTTT.